This T cell receptor beta chain was identified in a study of blood T cell repertoires in COVID-19 (dated by TCRdb to 2020 to 2021). With respect to the entire study: The collaborator samples originated in the United States, Italy and Spain and spanned the acute and convalescent phases of COVID-19. The prospective study material was composed of cDNA or gDNA derived from T cells, B-cell-depleted T cells, or PBMCs. Subjects who had been exposed to COVID-19, were actively infected with it, or had recovered from it provided the deeply sampled blood TCRbeta repertoires that made up the dataset. The repertoires were released in a freely available public database meant as a resource for research on the immune response to SARS-CoV-2. Samples were obtained from the ongoing ImmuneRACE study (first 160 participants) and from 1,254 subjects provided by 6 global collaborators. Sample metadata almost always included a de-identified subject ID, COVID-19 status, age in years and sex. HLA class I and class II types, where available, came from metadata supplied by the sample provider rather than from assay-based typing.

Each collaborating institution followed its own protocols to collect whole blood in K2EDTA tubes. For TCRbeta analysis, collaborators shipped samples in one of three forms: frozen whole blood, isolated PBMCs, or DNA extracted from either of those sample types. The immunoSEQ Assay, a bias-controlled multiplex PCR, was used to amplify TCRbeta CDR3 regions from genomic DNA. Turning to the authors' computational methods: The number of nucleated cells in each sample was estimated from the amplification of reference gene primers within the assay. To quantify the absolute abundance of each unique TCRbeta CDR3 rearrangement, sequence reads were collapsed and filtered. Productive Simpson clonality was computed per sample as the square root of Simpson's diversity index over productive rearrangements. Entries here come from immuneACCESS through TCRdb and include only in-frame sequences with V and J called. Some clones fail to appear in such tables; in the studies checked, an unresolved V gene covers under half of the shortfall, and the cause of the remainder is unknown. Clonal size and the V and J genes are those of that table, whereas D and trimming came from the DNA. Within this sample are a few hundred thousand clones, with roughly 80% of them counted one time only. The ten top clones hold more than 0.85% of the sample.

Findings and caveats that apply to the study as a whole: Clinical and demographic metadata were provided uncurated, with the amount varying by source and participant.

The CDR3 goes from the cysteine to the phenylalanine over 16 residues. Only CDR3 DNA is held: 48 bases, read in frame from base 1. Cut back by 3 bases and 4 bases, the V and J ends lie 18 bases apart. From the germline V gene, CDR1 is KGHSH and CDR2 is LQKENI. As regards this clone: No cognate antigen has been identified for it. Per-nucleotide qualities are absent, and no much larger clonotype sits a single base away.

The TCR originated in a human donor with acute or convalescent COVID-19. The donor label of this sample is uncertain. The sequenced sample was peripheral blood. This receptor chain uses TRBV18 and TRBJ1-2, and the D gene may be TRBD1, 5 bases matching. The CDR3 protein sequence reads: CASSPEDDGGVYGYTF. The bases are TGTGCCAGCTCACCGGAGGATGATGGGGGGGTCTATGGCTACACCTTC.